Shown below are 27 T cell receptor beta chains from a single sample sequenced in a study of vaccination and CD4 T cells after COVID-19 (dated by TCRdb to 2021 to 2024). Library method: PCR. Sequenced on an Illumina iSeq 100. DNA from cultured CD4+ T cells underwent TCR sequencing with the Oncomine TCR Beta short-read assay at the Johns Hopkins FTIC core. Genomic DNA was extracted from the cultured CD4+ T cells with the QIAamp micro DNA kit. Using fastp at Q25 and MiXCR, TCRdb reprocessed the public reads and kept productive beta chains. Records with the same CDR3 protein are collapsed into one entry carrying the most frequent genes and DNA. This sample holds roughly 9,200 distinct CDR3 sequences; around 28% were observed only once. The ten largest clonotypes hold around 10% of the sample. This sample's treatment or condition label indicates: approximately 9-day PBMC culture with coronavirus spike peptide pools or control peptides (ViraFEST assay). CD4+ T cells from unexposed donors were collected before the COVID-19 pandemic (2011-2018).

No antigens are known for them. Sequenced: CD4+ T cells from blood, cultured in vitro. The receptors stem from a human donor in good health.

This clonotype was recorded a few times. The chain carries TRBV27 and TRBJ1-2; D unclear. Between the trimmed V and J ends, which lost 3 bases and 7 bases, there was a span of 12 bases. Germline V gives CDR1 MNHEY, CDR2 SMNVEV (reference sequence). The CDR3 is 13 residues long. CDR3 coding DNA: TGTGCCAGCAGTTTGACTGGGCTGAGTGGCTACACCTTC. This encodes CASSLTGLSGYTF.

The V gene is TRBV12-3 or TRBV12-4, the J gene TRBJ1-1; weak D call: TRBD1 (5 bases). V gave up 3 bases and J gave up 6 bases, with 14 bases separating them. The CDR3 extends over 14 amino acids. The CDR3 loop reads CASSLIQGGPEAFF. CDR3 DNA sequence: TGTGCCAGCAGTTTGATCCAGGGTGGCCCTGAAGCTTTCTTT.

The V call is TRBV7-6, the J call TRBJ2-2, with D unclear. Germline CDR1 and CDR2: SGHVS and FNYEAQ. This CDR3 comprises 16 residues. V was cut by 1 base and J by 0 bases, with 9 bases left in between. The CDR3 DNA reads TGTGCCAGCAGCTTAGTGACTCTCGCGAACACCGGGGAGCTGTTTTTT. Its protein product is CASSLVTLANTGELFF.

This clonotype has only a few counts. The CDR3 sequence is CASSQSSGSGYEQYF. The CDR3 bases are TGTGCCAGCAGCCAATCTAGCGGGAGTGGTTACGAGCAGTACTTC. The genes are TRBV7-2 and TRBJ2-7, with 10 bases aligning to TRBD2. This CDR3 is 15 amino acids long. V shed 5 bases, J shed 4 bases, and the junction held 8 bases outside the gene matches. CDR1 is SGHTA, CDR2 FQGNSA, per germline. Drawing the rest from reference TRBV7-2 and TRBJ2-7, the complete variable domain is GAGVSQSPSNKVTEKGKDVELRCDPISGHTALYWYRQSLGQGLEFLIYFQGNSAPDKSGLPSDRFSAERTGGSVSTLTIQRTQQEDSAVYLCASSQSSGSGYEQYFGPGTRLTVT.

This chain connects TRBV5-1 to TRBJ1-6; perhaps TRBD1 as D (5 bases). Trimming removed 2 bases from V and 7 bases from J, with 16 bases in between. The CDR3 consists of 16 residues. The germline gives CDR1 SGHRS, CDR2 YFSETQ. The DNA for the CDR3 is TGCGCCAGCAGCTTAACCCCCGGGGGTTCGAATTCACCCCTCCACTTT. Residues: CASSLTPGGSNSPLHF.

This clonotype was detected only a few times. J is TRBJ1-6 and V is TRBV6-2 or TRBV6-3; D is possibly TRBD1 (6 bases). Germline CDR1 reads MNHEY; CDR2 reads SVGEGT. CDR3 length equals 14 residues. Trimming took 9 bases from V and 0 from J, leaving 9 bases between them. The CDR3 protein is CASLDSSYNSPLHF. The DNA for the CDR3 is TGTGCCAGTCTGGACAGCTCCTATAATTCACCCCTCCACTTT.

This chain connects TRBV10-3 to TRBJ1-1; 10 nucleotides line up with TRBD1. The CDR3 contains 15 residues. Germline-derived CDR1 and CDR2 are ENHRY and SYGVKD. V was pared by 8 bases and J by 6 bases, with 12 bases of the junction left unmatched. The CDR3 DNA reads TGTGCCATCCGACAGGGGGCGCGTAATCAGGCTGAAGCTTTCTTT. Amino acids: CAIRQGARNQAEAFF.

V and J are TRBV7-9 and TRBJ1-5; D uncertain. Germline-derived CDR1 and CDR2 are SEHNR and FQNEAQ (reference sequence). There are 13 residues in the CDR3. V was pared by 5 bases and J by 3 bases, with 8 bases between. This CDR3 reads CASSLQSNQPQHF. In DNA form, the CDR3 reads TGTGCCAGCAGCCTACAGTCCAATCAGCCCCAGCATTTT. The full variable domain, rest sourced from reference TRBV7-9 and TRBJ1-5, is DTGVSQNPRHKITKRGQNVTFRCDPISEHNRLYWYRQTLGQGPEFLTYFQNEAQLEKSRLLSDRFSAERPKGSFSTLEIQRTEQGDSAMYLCASSLQSNQPQHFGDGTRLSIL.

The rearrangement uses TRBV28 and TRBJ1-3; D uncertain. The CDR3 spans 10 residues. CDR1 is MDHEN, CDR2 SYDVKM, per germline. The ends were cut back, 8 bases at V and 11 bases at J, with 10 bases in the middle. The CDR3 spells CASGVYPIYF. DNA of the CDR3: TGTGCCAGCGGTGTTTACCCCATATATTTT.

The chain recombines TRBV4-3 with TRBJ1-2, with a possible D match to TRBD1 (5 bases). Germline V CDR1 and CDR2: LGHNA, YSLEER. The CDR3 runs to 17 residues. Trimming took 3 bases from V and 0 from J, leaving 17 bases between them. The CDR3 reads CASSHVGWQGTNYGYTF. CDR3 coding DNA: TGCGCCAGCAGCCATGTGGGGTGGCAGGGAACTAACTATGGCTACACCTTC.

The chain carries TRBV7-2 and TRBJ2-7, with D perhaps matching TRBD2 (6 bases). The germline CDR1 and CDR2 sequences are SGHTA and FQGNSA. This CDR3 region has 14 residues. Trimming took 5 bases from V and 0 from J, leaving 11 bases between them. DNA for the CDR3: TGTGCCAGCAGCCCGGGAGTTAGCTCCTACGAGCAGTACTTC. Translated: CASSPGVSSYEQYF.

This clonotype has only a few counts. This chain connects TRBV6-2 or TRBV6-3 to TRBJ1-1; D is undetermined. V was cut by 7 bases and J by 5 bases, with 14 bases left in between. Germline V gene lookup returns CDR1 MNHEY and CDR2 SVGEGT. This CDR3 region has 13 residues. The chain's CDR3 is CASTLGIGTEAFF. The CDR3 nucleotides are TGTGCCAGCACACTAGGAATAGGGACTGAAGCTTTCTTT.

This clonotype has only a few counts. J is TRBJ2-7 and V is TRBV6-2 or TRBV6-3; TRBD2 agrees at 8 bases. V lost 4 bases, J lost 1 base, and 12 bases stayed unmatched. This CDR3 is 17 amino acids long. CDR1 is MNHEY, CDR2 SVGEGT, per germline. For the CDR3, the DNA is TGTGCCAGCAGTTCGAAGGTGGAGGGACTAGTTTCCTACGAGCAGTACTTC. This codes for CASSSKVEGLVSYEQYF.

The chain employs TRBV2 and TRBJ2-2; 8 bases fit TRBD1. The CDR3 is 15 amino acids. The J segment lost 4 bases and the V segment lost 6 bases, leaving 7 bases of the junction unmatched. Germline V lookup: CDR1 SNHLY, CDR2 FYNNEI. As DNA, the CDR3 is TGTGCCAGCAGAGATCAGGGGGCGTTCACCGGGGAGCTGTTTTTT. Translating gives CASRDQGAFTGELFF.

This clonotype is judged medium-sized. The chain carries TRBV7-2 and TRBJ1-2, with TRBD1 matching over 10 bases. The CDR3 is 14 residues long. CDR1 is SGHTA and CDR2 is FQGNSA in the germline V gene. Trimming removed 4 bases from V and 4 bases from J; junction bases left unmatched: 3. The CDR3, as DNA: TGTGCCAGCAGCTCGGGACAGGGGACCTATGGCTACACCTTC. This gives the protein CASSSGQGTYGYTF.

The CDR3 region is CSARVLGDLYEQYF. The CDR3 region has the DNA TGCAGTGCCAGGGTGCTAGGGGACCTGTACGAGCAGTACTTC. This sequence joins TRBV20-1 and TRBJ2-7; D could derive from TRBD1 or TRBD2 (5 bases each). Germline CDR1 is DFQATT and CDR2 is SNEGSKA (reference sequence). V was cut by 6 bases and J by 4 bases, with 19 bases left in between. The CDR3 runs 14 residues.

CDR3 sequence: CAWSRGGRETQYF. CDR3 nucleotide sequence: TGTGCCTGGAGTCGAGGCGGCCGGGAGACCCAGTACTTC. This rearrangement joins TRBV30 to TRBJ2-5; no clear D gene. Trimming took 2 bases from V and 5 from J, leaving 12 bases between them. The CDR3 is 13 amino acids. Germline V gives CDR1 GTSNPN, CDR2 SVGIG (reference sequence).

The gene calls are TRBV7-2 and TRBJ2-5; 8 nucleotides line up with TRBD2. The J segment lost 5 bases and the V segment lost 5 bases, leaving 19 bases of the junction unmatched. The length of the CDR3 is 18 residues. Germline V gene lookup returns CDR1 SGHTA and CDR2 FQGNSA. CDR3 sequence (DNA): TGTGCCAGCAGCCGAGGCCAGGGGACTAGAAGTTTCCAGGAGACCCAGTACTTC. Protein product: CASSRGQGTRSFQETQYF.

J is TRBJ2-2 and V is TRBV11-3; the D gene is possibly TRBD2 (6 bases). This CDR3 region has 14 residues. The ends were cut back, 8 bases at V and 3 bases at J, with 13 bases in the middle. The germline V gene has CDR1 SGHNT and CDR2 YENEEA. The CDR3 region has the DNA TGTGCCAGCTCTAGCCGGGAGCACACCGGGGAGCTGTTTTTT. Amino acid sequence: CASSSREHTGELFF. Full variable domain (missing parts from reference TRBV11-3 and TRBJ2-2): EAGVVQSPRYKIIEKKQPVAFWCNPISGHNTLYWYLQNLGQGPELLIRYENEEAVDDSQLPKDRFSAERLKGVDSTLKIQPAELGDSAVYLCASSSREHTGELFFGEGSRLTVL.

This clonotype was detected a few times. The V call is TRBV6-1, the J call TRBJ2-2; 7 bases map to TRBD2. CDR3 size: 15 residues. Per germline, CDR1 MNHNS and CDR2 SASEGT. V gave up 7 bases and J gave up 2 bases; unmatched junction bases: 7. This CDR3 reads CASTYAGENTGELFF. The DNA of the CDR3 is TGTGCCAGCACCTACGCGGGGGAAAACACCGGGGAGCTGTTTTTT.

On this clonotype itself: At one end, the junction sequence differs from germline, possibly due to a read error. For the CDR3, the DNA is TGTGCCAGCAGCACAACGCGGACAGGCACCTACGAGCAGTGCTTC. This sequence encodes CASSTTRTGTYEQCF. The chain employs TRBV7-2 and TRBJ2-7; 7 positions match TRBD1. Germline lookup yields CDR1 SGHTA and CDR2 FQGNSA. The CDR3 is 15 residues long.

This clonotype is large by share. The chain joins TRBV20-1 to TRBJ1-2; 7 nucleotides match TRBD1. From germline, CDR1 is DFQATT and CDR2 SNEGSKA (reference sequence). With V trimmed by 0 bases and J by 8 bases, 15 bases remained unmatched. The CDR3 runs 16 residues. CDR3 protein: CSARDPSAGGIEGYTF. CDR3 sequence (DNA): TGCAGTGCTAGAGACCCTTCGGCAGGGGGAATAGAGGGCTACACCTTC.

This clonotype was found a few times. The CDR3 sequence is CSARTSGSPVSQYF. The CDR3, as DNA: TGCAGTGCTAGGACTAGCGGTTCTCCGGTTTCCCAGTACTTC. V usage is TRBV20-1 and J usage is TRBJ2-5; TRBD2 agrees at 9 bases. CDR1 is DFQATT and CDR2 is SNEGSKA in the germline V gene (reference sequence). This CDR3 comprises 14 residues. The trim removed 3 bases at V and 9 bases at J, leaving 11 bases unmatched.

The chain recombines TRBV12-5 with TRBJ2-5; 10 bases line up with TRBD2. Trimming cost V 6 bases and J 2 bases; bases outside gene matches: 9. The CDR3 contains 16 residues. Germline values: CDR1 LGHNT, CDR2 FRNRAP. CDR3 amino acids: CASGPGASGGQETQYF. For the CDR3, the DNA is TGTGCTAGTGGACCGGGGGCTAGCGGGGGTCAAGAGACCCAGTACTTC.

V is TRBV2 and J is TRBJ2-1; 11 bases fit TRBD2. This CDR3 has 17 amino acids. The germline gives CDR1 SNHLY, CDR2 FYNNEI. After removal of 5 bases from V and 1 base from J, the junction contained 7 bases not matched to a gene. CDR3 residues: CASSRQLAGVSYNEQFF. CDR3 nucleotides: TGTGCCAGCAGTCGGCAACTAGCGGGAGTATCCTACAATGAGCAGTTCTTC.

The chain links TRBV7-2 to TRBJ1-6, with D possibly TRBD1 on 6 matching bases. Trimming shortened V by 2 bases and J by 14 bases, and 19 bases separated the two germline ends. This CDR3 spans 15 amino acids. The germline gives CDR1 SGHTA, CDR2 FQGNSA. The CDR3 spells CASSLTSAGGISLHF. The CDR3 coding sequence is TGTGCCAGCAGCTTAACTTCGGCCGGGGGCATCTCCCTCCACTTT.

The chain is built from TRBV7-3 and TRBJ2-6; D uncertain. This CDR3 comprises 15 residues. V gave up 5 bases and J gave up 1 base, with 9 bases separating them. Germline assignment: CDR1 SGHTA and CDR2 FQGTGA. CDR3 coding DNA: TGTGCCAGCAGCCAAAGGCTATCTGGGGCCAACGTCCTGACTTTC. It translates to CASSQRLSGANVLTF.